The present T cell receptor (beta chain) was sequenced within a study of blood T cell repertoires in COVID-19. On the study more broadly: The origin of the acute and convalescent COVID-19 samples was the United States, Italy and Spain. Sample material is recorded as cDNA or gDNA derived from T cells, B-cell-depleted T cells, or PBMCs.

Only in-frame clones appear in the TCRdb table, and some are missing; sequencing was by immunoSEQ multiplex PCR. Of about 400,000 clones listed, around 87% were seen once; the top ten hold about a tenth. The origin of this receptor is a woman in her 50s who had recovered from COVID-19. The sequenced sample was PBMCs or T cells enriched from blood (not recorded which).

CDR3 DNA sequence: TGTGCCAGCAGCAAAGCAGGGGGCGCTAGAAACTATGGCTACACCTTC. Amino acid sequence: CASSKAGGARNYGYTF. V is TRBV21-1 and J is TRBJ1-2; the D call of TRBD1 is as the table states it, not checked on the DNA. TRBV21-1 is labeled a pseudogene. CDR3 length: 16 residues.